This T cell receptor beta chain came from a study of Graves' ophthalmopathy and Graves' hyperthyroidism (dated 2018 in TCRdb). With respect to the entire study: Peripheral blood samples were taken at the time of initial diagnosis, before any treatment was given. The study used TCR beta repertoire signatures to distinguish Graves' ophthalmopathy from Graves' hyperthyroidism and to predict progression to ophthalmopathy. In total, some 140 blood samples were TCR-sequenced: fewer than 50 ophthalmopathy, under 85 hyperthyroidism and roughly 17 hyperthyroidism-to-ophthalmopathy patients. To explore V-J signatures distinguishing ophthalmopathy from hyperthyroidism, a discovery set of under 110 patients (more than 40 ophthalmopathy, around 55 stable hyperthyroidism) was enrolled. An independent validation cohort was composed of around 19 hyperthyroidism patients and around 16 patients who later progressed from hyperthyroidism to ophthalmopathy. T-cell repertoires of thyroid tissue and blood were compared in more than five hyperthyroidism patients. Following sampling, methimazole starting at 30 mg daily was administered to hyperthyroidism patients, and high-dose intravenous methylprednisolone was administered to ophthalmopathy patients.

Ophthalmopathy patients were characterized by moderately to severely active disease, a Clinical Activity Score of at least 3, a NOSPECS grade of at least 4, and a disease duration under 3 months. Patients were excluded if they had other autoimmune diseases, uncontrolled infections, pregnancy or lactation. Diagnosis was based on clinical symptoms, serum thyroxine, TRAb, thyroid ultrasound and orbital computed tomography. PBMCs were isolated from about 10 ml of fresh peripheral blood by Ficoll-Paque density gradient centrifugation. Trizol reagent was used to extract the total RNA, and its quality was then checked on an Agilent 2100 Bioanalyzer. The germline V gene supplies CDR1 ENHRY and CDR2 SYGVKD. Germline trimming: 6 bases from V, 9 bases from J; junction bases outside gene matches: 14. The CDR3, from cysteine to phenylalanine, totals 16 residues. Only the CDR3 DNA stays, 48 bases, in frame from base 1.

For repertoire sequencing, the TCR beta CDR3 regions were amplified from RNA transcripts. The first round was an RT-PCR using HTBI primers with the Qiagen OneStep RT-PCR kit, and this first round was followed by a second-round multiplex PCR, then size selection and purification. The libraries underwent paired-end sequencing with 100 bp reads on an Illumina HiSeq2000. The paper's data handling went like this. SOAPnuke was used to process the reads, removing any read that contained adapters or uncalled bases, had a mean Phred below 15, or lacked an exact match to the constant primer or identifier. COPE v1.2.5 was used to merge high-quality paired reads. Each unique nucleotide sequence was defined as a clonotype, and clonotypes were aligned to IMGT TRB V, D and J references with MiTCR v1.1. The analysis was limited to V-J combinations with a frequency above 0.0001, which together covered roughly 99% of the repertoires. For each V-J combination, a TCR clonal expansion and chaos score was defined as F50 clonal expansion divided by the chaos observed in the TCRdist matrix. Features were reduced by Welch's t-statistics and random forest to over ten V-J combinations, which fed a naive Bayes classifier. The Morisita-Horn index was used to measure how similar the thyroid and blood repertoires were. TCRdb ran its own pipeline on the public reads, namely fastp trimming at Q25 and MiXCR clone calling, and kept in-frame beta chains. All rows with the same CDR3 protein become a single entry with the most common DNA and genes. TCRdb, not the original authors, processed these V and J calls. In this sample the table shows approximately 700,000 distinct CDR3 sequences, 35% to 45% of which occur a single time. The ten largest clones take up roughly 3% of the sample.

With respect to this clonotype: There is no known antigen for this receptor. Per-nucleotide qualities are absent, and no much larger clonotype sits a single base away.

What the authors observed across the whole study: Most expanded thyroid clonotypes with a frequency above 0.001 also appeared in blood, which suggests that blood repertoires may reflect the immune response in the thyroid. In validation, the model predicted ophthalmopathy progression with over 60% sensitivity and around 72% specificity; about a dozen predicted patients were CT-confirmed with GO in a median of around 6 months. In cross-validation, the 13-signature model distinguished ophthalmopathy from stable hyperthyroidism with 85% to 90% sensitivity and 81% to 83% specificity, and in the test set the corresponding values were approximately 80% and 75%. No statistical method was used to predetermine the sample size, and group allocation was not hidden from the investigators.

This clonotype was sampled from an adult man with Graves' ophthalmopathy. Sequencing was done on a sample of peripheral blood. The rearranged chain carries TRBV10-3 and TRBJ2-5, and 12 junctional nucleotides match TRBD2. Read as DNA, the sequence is TGTGCCATCAGGACCGGGACTAGCGGGTCCTTATGGGCCCAGTACTTC. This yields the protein CAIRTGTSGSLWAQYF.